Below, 18 T cell receptor beta chains from the same sample are listed, as sequenced in a study of cytomegalovirus exposure and HLA in healthy donors. 60 Vbeta and 13 Jbeta primers were used in PCR. The protocol was immunoSEQ multiplex PCR, while the TCRdb copy is restricted to in-frame clones and leaves out a portion. This sample's table has tens of thousands of clones. The specimen was PBMCs. Receptors were obtained from a man aged 50 or older in good health and CMV-seropositive.

The gene calls are TRBV25-1 and TRBJ1-2; a possible D gene is TRBD1 (5 bases). Trimming shortened V by 3 bases and J by 2 bases, and 13 bases separated the two germline ends. From germline, CDR1 is MGHDK and CDR2 SYGVNS. CDR3 length: 15 amino acids. CDR3 in amino acids: CASSDPQGGNYGYTF. DNA of the CDR3: TGTGCCAGCAGTGATCCGCAGGGAGGCAACTATGGCTACACCTTC.

The rearrangement joins TRBV6-5 to TRBJ2-5; 9 positions match TRBD2. V lost 11 bases and J lost 1; bases outside the gene matches: 11. This CDR3 region has 15 residues. The germline CDR1 and CDR2 sequences are MNHEY and SVGAGI. The CDR3 protein is CAGLGLAQPQETQYF. The DNA for the CDR3 is TGTGCCGGACTCGGACTAGCGCAGCCCCAAGAGACCCAGTACTTC.

This rearrangement joins TRBV6-5 to TRBJ1-1, with a weak D call TRBD1 (5 bases). Trimming took 8 bases from V and 1 from J, leaving 14 bases between them. Germline lookup yields CDR1 MNHEY and CDR2 SVGAGI. This CDR3 has 14 residues. CDR3 loop: CASAALGPNTEAFF. CDR3 sequence (DNA): TGTGCCAGCGCCGCCTTGGGGCCGAACACTGAAGCTTTCTTT.

The V gene is TRBV9, the J gene TRBJ2-4, with 8 bases identical to TRBD2. The CDR3 is made up of 13 amino acids. After removal of 7 bases from V and 4 bases from J, the junction contained 4 bases not matched to a gene. CDR1 is SGDLS, CDR2 YYNGEE, per germline. The CDR3 DNA follows: TGTGCCAGCTTCGGGGGGGTGAAAAACATTCAGTACTTC. Translated: CASFGGVKNIQYF. The whole variable domain, remainder taken from reference TRBV9 and TRBJ2-4, is DSGVTQTPKHLITATGQRVTLRCSPRSGDLSVYWYQQSLDQGLQFLIQYYNGEERAKGNILERFSAQQFPDLHSELNLSSLELGDSALYFCASFGGVKNIQYFGAGTRLSVL.

CDR3 DNA: TGCGCCAGCAGCTTCTACCTAGCAGGGGCCGGGGAGCTGTTTTTT. Translated, it gives CASSFYLAGAGELFF. The rearrangement links TRBV5-1 to TRBJ2-2, with D maybe TRBD1 (6 bases). The CDR3 has 15 amino acids. Trimming removed 2 bases at V and 6 bases at J, with 14 bases between. From germline, CDR1 is SGHRS and CDR2 YFSETQ.

The chain employs TRBV30 and TRBJ1-2, with D perhaps TRBD1 (5 bases). Germline values: CDR1 GTSNPN, CDR2 SVGIG (reference sequence). Trimming cost V 2 bases and J 0 bases, with 13 bases left between them. The CDR3 covers 15 residues. CDR3 coding DNA: TGTGCCTGGAGTTCTCCGGGGGGAGCTAACTATGGCTACACCTTC. This sequence encodes CAWSSPGGANYGYTF.

The rearrangement links TRBV5-4 to TRBJ2-3, with D tentatively TRBD2 (5 bases). V was shortened by 4 bases and J by 0 bases, with 6 bases between the two germline ends. Germline V CDR1 and CDR2: SGHNT, YYREEE (reference sequence). The CDR3 is 13 amino acids. The CDR3 sequence: CASSPGSTDTQYF. CDR3 nucleotide sequence: TGTGCCAGCAGCCCGGGGAGCACAGATACGCAGTATTTT.

The chain carries TRBV18 and TRBJ2-3, with 13 bases aligning to TRBD2. The trim removed 2 bases at V and 6 bases at J, leaving 8 bases unmatched. The germline gives CDR1 KGHSH, CDR2 LQKENI. The CDR3 extends over 17 amino acids. CDR3 nucleotides: TGTGCCAGCTCACCAGCACTAGCGGGAGGGATTTTGGATACGCAGTATTTT. Encoded protein: CASSPALAGGILDTQYF.

The chain combines TRBV28 with TRBJ1-5, with 9 bases that match TRBD1. The germline V gene has CDR1 MDHEN and CDR2 SYDVKM. V lost 3 bases to trimming and J lost 4 bases; unmatched junction nucleotides: 4. CDR3 size: 15 residues. The CDR3 region has the DNA TGTGCCAGCAGTTTCCCCGACAGGGGGAATCAGCCCCAGCATTTT. Encoded protein: CASSFPDRGNQPQHF.

The gene calls are TRBV14 and TRBJ1-2; no definite D call. V gave up 2 bases and J gave up 0 bases, with 7 bases separating them. The CDR3 runs to 14 residues. Germline CDR1 reads SGHDN; CDR2 reads FVKESK. The CDR3 DNA reads TGTGCCAGCAGCCAATACCCAGCTAACTATGGCTACACCTTC. Translation gives CASSQYPANYGYTF.

The genes are TRBV27 and TRBJ2-1, with TRBD2 identical over 8 bases. CDR1 and CDR2 (germline): MNHEY, SMNVEV (reference sequence). After removal of 3 bases from V and 7 bases from J, the junction contained 23 bases not matched to a gene. The CDR3 sequence is 20 residues long. The chain's CDR3 is CASSFAIAGTPLPTGNEQFF. DNA of the CDR3: TGTGCCAGCAGTTTCGCAATAGCGGGAACCCCCCTGCCGACTGGGAATGAGCAGTTCTTC.

The chain combines TRBV11-3 with TRBJ2-7; 9 bases line up with TRBD1. Trimming cost V 5 bases and J 6 bases; bases outside gene matches: 8. The CDR3 sequence is 14 residues long. Per the germline V gene, CDR1 is SGHNT and CDR2 is YENEEA. The DNA of the CDR3 is TGTGCCAGCAGCGGACCGGGACAGGGAGGCGAGCAGTACGTC. This translates into CASSGPGQGGEQYV.

CDR3: CASTGTSGRQETQYF. The DNA for the CDR3 is TGCGCCAGCACCGGGACTAGCGGGAGACAAGAGACCCAGTACTTC. The V and J genes are TRBV10-1 and TRBJ2-5, with 14 bases lining up with TRBD2. This CDR3 region has 15 residues. V gave up 7 bases and J gave up 2 bases; unmatched junction bases: 3. CDR1 is WNHNN, CDR2 SYGVQD, per germline (reference sequence).

The chain employs TRBV11-3 and TRBJ2-1; D not certain. Looked up from germline, CDR1 is SGHNT and CDR2 is YENEEA. V was shortened by 0 bases and J by 10 bases, with 13 bases between the two germline ends. The CDR3 is 14 residues long. As DNA, the CDR3 is TGTGCCAGCAGCTTAGATCGATCAGAAAAAGAGCAGTTCTTC. Its translation: CASSLDRSEKEQFF.

The chain carries TRBV30 and TRBJ2-1; no reliable D call. Germline V lookup: CDR1 GTSNPN, CDR2 SVGIG (reference sequence). The CDR3 is 14 amino acids. Trimming removed 5 bases from V and 4 bases from J, with 15 bases in between. CDR3 bases: TGTGCCTGGGTTTTCGGCGGTGGGTACAATGAGCAGTTCTTC. This encodes CAWVFGGGYNEQFF.

Worth noting for this clone: Within the sample, other DNA sequences also encode this same CDR3. This chain joins TRBV2 and TRBJ2-3; 8 bases align to TRBD2. Trimming removed 2 bases from V and 6 bases from J; junction bases left unmatched: 7. Germline CDR1 is SNHLY and CDR2 is FYNNEI. This CDR3 has 15 residues. CDR3 DNA sequence: TGTGCCAGCAGTGAATCGGGACTAGGGGCGGATACGCAGTATTTT. Translated, it gives CASSESGLGADTQYF.

J is TRBJ1-2 and V is TRBV29-1; 8 positions match TRBD1. CDR3 length: 11 amino acids. Germline V gives CDR1 SQVTM, CDR2 ANQGSEA. The junction had 3 bases not matched to a gene; V was cut back by 6 bases and J by 6 bases. The CDR3 reads CSVPQGDGYTF. As DNA, the CDR3 is TGCAGCGTACCACAGGGGGATGGCTACACCTTC.

The rearrangement joins TRBV4-1 to TRBJ1-1; TRBD1 matches at 8 bases. The length of the CDR3 is 18 residues. The germline CDR1 and CDR2 sequences are MGHRA and YSYEKL. V trimming: 2 bases; J trimming: 0 bases; junction bases outside the gene matches: 11. The CDR3 protein is CASSQFTGTGFMNTEAFF. The CDR3, as DNA: TGCGCCAGCAGCCAATTTACCGGGACAGGATTCATGAACACTGAAGCTTTCTTT.